The clone carrying this T cell receptor beta chain was detected only once. This sample was included in a study of blood T cell repertoires in COVID-19. Study background: The origin of the acute and convalescent COVID-19 samples was the United States, Italy and Spain.

Trimming took off 6 bases at V and 7 bases at J, with 18 bases between the two ends. Germline values: CDR1 SNHLY, CDR2 FYNNEI. This CDR3 comprises 15 residues. TCRdb's copy holds only in-frame clones and misses some; the assay was immunoSEQ multiplex PCR. Of about 140,000 clones in the sample, about 82% were seen once. The sequenced sample was peripheral blood. The rearrangement uses TRBV2 and TRBJ2-2; tentative D call: TRBD2 (7 bases). This TCR was recovered from a man aged 45-60 years with acute or convalescent COVID-19. The CDR3 sequence is CASRQGGSRVGELFF. The CDR3 nucleotides read TGTGCCAGCAGACAGGGCGGGAGCCGTGTCGGGGAGCTGTTTTTT.